A single sample gave rise to the 8 T cell receptor beta chains below, sequenced in a study of cytomegalovirus exposure and HLA in healthy donors. The PCR made use of 60 Vbeta and 13 Jbeta primers. Here immunoSEQ multiplex PCR was the method, and the copy in TCRdb shows in-frame clones only, minus some. The sample table sets out 20,000 to 25,000 clones. Material: PBMCs. The source of these receptors is a male donor in good health and CMV-seropositive.

The V call is TRBV4-3, the J call TRBJ2-3; TRBD2 agrees at 9 bases. In germline, CDR1 is LGHNA, CDR2 YSLEER. Trimming removed 1 base from V and 4 bases from J; junction bases left unmatched: 6. The CDR3 totals 16 residues. CDR3 protein: CASSQGGGLAADTQYF. CDR3 nucleotides: TGCGCCAGCAGCCAAGGGGGGGGACTAGCTGCAGATACGCAGTATTTT.

This sequence joins TRBV29-1 and TRBJ1-1, with 8 bases matching TRBD1. This CDR3 has 19 amino acids. The germline V gene has CDR1 SQVTM and CDR2 ANQGSEA. Unmatched junction bases numbered 21, after V lost 5 bases and J lost 1 base. The DNA of the CDR3 is TGCAGCGTTCACATTTGGACAGGGTATATGGGGATCAGGAACACTGAAGCTTTCTTT. Its translation is CSVHIWTGYMGIRNTEAFF.

The chain employs TRBV7-8 and TRBJ2-3, with D possibly matching TRBD1 (6 bases). CDR1 and CDR2 from the germline V gene are SGHVS and FQNEAQ. CDR3 length: 15 residues. V lost 8 bases to trimming and J lost 3 bases, with 18 bases between them. The CDR3 here is CASRPQGPLTDTQYF. DNA of the CDR3: TGTGCCAGCCGCCCCCAGGGGCCCCTTACAGATACGCAGTATTTT.

The chain carries TRBV19 and TRBJ1-2; 9 nucleotides align to TRBD1. This CDR3 spans 14 amino acids. From germline, CDR1 is LNHDA and CDR2 SQIVND (reference sequence). V lost 7 bases and J lost 4; bases outside the gene matches: 7. CDR3 amino acids: CASTNTGGSYGYTF. As DNA, the CDR3 is TGTGCCAGTACCAACACAGGGGGCAGCTATGGCTACACCTTC.

The genes are TRBV7-2 and TRBJ1-1; 8 nucleotides align to TRBD1. V trimming: 5 bases; J trimming: 4 bases; junction bases outside the gene matches: 3. The CDR3 contains 13 residues. Germline lookup yields CDR1 SGHTA and CDR2 FQGNSA. CDR3 in amino acids: CASSVTGGTEAFF. CDR3 coding DNA: TGTGCCAGCAGCGTAACAGGGGGCACTGAAGCTTTCTTT.

The chain couples TRBV30 to TRBJ1-4; TRBD1 aligns across 12 bases. Germline-derived CDR1 and CDR2 are GTSNPN and SVGIG (reference sequence). V lost 3 bases to trimming and J lost 8 bases; unmatched junction nucleotides: 7. The CDR3 contains 15 residues. CDR3 residues: CAWSPEGTGGEKLFF. CDR3 sequence (DNA): TGTGCCTGGAGCCCCGAGGGGACAGGGGGCGAAAAACTGTTTTTT.

The chain employs TRBV5-1 and TRBJ2-7; D gene uncertain. The CDR3 is 13 amino acids. Germline V gene sequence: CDR1 SGHRS, CDR2 YFSETQ. V was shortened by 0 bases and J by 1 base, with 5 bases between the two germline ends. DNA for the CDR3: TGCGCCAGCAGCTTGGATCAGTCCTACGAGCAGTACTTC. Its protein product is CASSLDQSYEQYF.

This chain joins TRBV30 and TRBJ1-4; D is possibly TRBD1 (5 bases). This CDR3 contains 16 residues. The germline CDR1 and CDR2 sequences are GTSNPN and SVGIG (reference sequence). V was clipped by 4 bases and J by 5 bases, with 20 bases between them. CDR3 coding DNA: TGTGCCTGGACTCCTTGGGGGGACCCGTTAAATGAAAAACTGTTTTTT. This encodes CAWTPWGDPLNEKLFF.